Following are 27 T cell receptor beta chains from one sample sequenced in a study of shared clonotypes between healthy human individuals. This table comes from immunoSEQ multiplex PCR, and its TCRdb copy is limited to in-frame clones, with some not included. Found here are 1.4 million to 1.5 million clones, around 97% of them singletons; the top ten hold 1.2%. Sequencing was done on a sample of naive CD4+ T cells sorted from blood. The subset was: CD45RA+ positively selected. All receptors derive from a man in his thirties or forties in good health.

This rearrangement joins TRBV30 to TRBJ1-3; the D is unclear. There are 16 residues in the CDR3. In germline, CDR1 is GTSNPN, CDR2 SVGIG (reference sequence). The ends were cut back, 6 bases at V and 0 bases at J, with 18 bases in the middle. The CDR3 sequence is CACGRFDPSSGNTIYF. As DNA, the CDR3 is TGTGCCTGTGGCAGGTTCGACCCTTCCTCTGGAAACACCATATATTTT.

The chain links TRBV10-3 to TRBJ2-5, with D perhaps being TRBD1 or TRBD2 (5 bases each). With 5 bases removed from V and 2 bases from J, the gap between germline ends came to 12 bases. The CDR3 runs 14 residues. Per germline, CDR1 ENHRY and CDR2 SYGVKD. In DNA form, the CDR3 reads TGTGCCATCAGTCCCGGGGCCTTGCAAGAGACCCAGTACTTC. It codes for CAISPGALQETQYF.

The DNA for the CDR3 is TGTGCCAGCAGCGTAGAAGCAACCGAGCAGTACTTC. Translated, it gives CASSVEATEQYF. The chain recombines TRBV9 with TRBJ2-7; no definite D call. Germline values: CDR1 SGDLS, CDR2 YYNGEE. The length of the CDR3 is 12 residues. Trimming stripped 0 bases from V and 6 bases from J, with 7 bases between.

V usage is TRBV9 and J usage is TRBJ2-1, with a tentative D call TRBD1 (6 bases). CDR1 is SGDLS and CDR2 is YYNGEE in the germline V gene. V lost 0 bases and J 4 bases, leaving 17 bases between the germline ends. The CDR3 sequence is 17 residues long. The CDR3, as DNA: TGTGCCAGCAGCGTAGACAGGGCTGGGGGAGAGTACAATGAGCAGTTCTTC. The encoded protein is CASSVDRAGGEYNEQFF.

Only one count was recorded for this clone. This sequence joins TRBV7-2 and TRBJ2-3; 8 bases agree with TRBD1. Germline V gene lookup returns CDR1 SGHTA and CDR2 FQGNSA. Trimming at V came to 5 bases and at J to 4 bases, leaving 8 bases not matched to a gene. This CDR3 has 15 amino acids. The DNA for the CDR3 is TGTGCCAGCAGCACCGAGACAGGGGTACCAGATACGCAGTATTTT. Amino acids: CASSTETGVPDTQYF.

DNA of the CDR3: TGTGCCAGCAGCTCTGGGGGGTGTGGTCAGACCCAGTACTTC. Protein: CASSSGGCGQTQYF. This chain joins TRBV21-1 and TRBJ2-5; the DNA was not compared with TRBD2, the D call given in the table. TRBV21-1 is a pseudogene locus. This CDR3 is built from 14 residues.

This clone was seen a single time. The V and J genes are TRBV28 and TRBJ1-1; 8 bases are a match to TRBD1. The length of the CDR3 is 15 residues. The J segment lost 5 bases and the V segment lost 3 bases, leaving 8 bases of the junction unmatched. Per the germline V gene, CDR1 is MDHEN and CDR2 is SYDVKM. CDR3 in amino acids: CASSFVAGGSTEAFF. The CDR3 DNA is TGTGCCAGCAGTTTTGTTGCAGGGGGCTCTACTGAAGCTTTCTTT.

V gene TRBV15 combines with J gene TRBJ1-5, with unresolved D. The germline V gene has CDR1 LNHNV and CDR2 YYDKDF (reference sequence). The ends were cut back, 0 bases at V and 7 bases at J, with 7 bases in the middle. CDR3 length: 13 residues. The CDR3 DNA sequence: TGTGCCACCAGCAGAGATGTAAACCAGCCCCAGCATTTT. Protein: CATSRDVNQPQHF.

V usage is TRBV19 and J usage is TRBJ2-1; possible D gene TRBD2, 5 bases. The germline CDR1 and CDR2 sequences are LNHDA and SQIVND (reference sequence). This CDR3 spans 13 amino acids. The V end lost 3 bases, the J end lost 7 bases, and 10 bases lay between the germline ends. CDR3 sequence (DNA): TGTGCCAGTAGTATGTTTCGGGGAAATGAGCAGTTCTTC. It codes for CASSMFRGNEQFF.

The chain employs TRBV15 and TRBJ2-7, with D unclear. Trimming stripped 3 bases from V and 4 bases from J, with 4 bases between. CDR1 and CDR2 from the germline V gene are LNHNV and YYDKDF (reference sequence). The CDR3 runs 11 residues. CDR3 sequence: CATSSLYEQYF. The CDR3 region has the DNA TGTGCCACCAGCAGTCTATACGAGCAGTACTTC.

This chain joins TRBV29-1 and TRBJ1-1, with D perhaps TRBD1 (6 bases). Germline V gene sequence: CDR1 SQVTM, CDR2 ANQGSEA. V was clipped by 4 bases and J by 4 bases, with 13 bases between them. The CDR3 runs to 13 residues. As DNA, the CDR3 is TGCAGCGTTGCTCGGGGGGCGGGCACTGAAGCTTTCTTT. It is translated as CSVARGAGTEAFF.

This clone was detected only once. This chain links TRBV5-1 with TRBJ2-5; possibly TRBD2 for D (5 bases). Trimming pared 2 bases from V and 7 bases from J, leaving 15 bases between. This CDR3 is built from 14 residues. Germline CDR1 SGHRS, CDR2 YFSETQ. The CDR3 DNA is TGCGCCAGCAGCTTTGGGGAGTTACGTGGGACCCAGTACTTC. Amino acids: CASSFGELRGTQYF.

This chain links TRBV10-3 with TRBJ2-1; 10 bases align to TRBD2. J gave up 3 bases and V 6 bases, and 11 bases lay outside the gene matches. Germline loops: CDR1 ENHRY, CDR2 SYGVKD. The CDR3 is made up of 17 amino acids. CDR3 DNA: TGTGCCATCAGCCGGGGCACTGGACTAGCGGACTACAATGAGCAGTTCTTC. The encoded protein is CAISRGTGLADYNEQFF.

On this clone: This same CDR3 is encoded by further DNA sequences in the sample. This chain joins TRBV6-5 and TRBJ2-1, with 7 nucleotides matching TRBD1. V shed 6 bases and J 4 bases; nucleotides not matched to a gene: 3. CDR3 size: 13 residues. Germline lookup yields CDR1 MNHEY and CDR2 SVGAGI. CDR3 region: CASRRDSYNEQFF. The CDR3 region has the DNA TGTGCCAGCAGGAGGGACAGTTACAATGAGCAGTTCTTC.

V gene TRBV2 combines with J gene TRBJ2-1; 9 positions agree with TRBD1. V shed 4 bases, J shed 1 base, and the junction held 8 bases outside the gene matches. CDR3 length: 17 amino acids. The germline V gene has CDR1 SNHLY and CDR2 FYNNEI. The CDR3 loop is CASSGPWDRVSYNEQFF. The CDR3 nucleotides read TGTGCCAGCAGTGGCCCCTGGGACAGGGTATCCTACAATGAGCAGTTCTTC.

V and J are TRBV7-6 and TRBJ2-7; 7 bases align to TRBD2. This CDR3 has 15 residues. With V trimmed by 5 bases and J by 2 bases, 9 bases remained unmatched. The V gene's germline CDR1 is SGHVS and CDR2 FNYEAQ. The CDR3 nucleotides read TGTGCCAGCAGCCTGGGGCGGGAGTCAACCTACGAGCAGTACTTC. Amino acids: CASSLGRESTYEQYF.

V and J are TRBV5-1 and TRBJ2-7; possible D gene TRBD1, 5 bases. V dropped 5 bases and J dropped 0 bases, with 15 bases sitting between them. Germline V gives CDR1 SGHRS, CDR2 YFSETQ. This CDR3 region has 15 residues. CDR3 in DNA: TGCGCCAGCAGTCAGACAGCATTCTACTCCTACGAGCAGTACTTC. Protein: CASSQTAFYSYEQYF.

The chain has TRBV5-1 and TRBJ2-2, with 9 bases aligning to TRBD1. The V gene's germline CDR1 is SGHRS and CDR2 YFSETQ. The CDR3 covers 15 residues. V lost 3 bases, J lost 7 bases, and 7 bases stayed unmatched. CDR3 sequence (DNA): TGCGCCAGCAGCTCCGGACAGGGGATCAACGGGGAGCTGTTTTTT. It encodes CASSSGQGINGELFF. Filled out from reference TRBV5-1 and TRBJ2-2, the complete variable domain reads KAGVTQTPRYLIKTRGQQVTLSCSPISGHRSVSWYQQTPGQGLQFLFEYFSETQRNKGNFPGRFSGRQFSNSRSEMNVSTLELGDSALYLCASSSGQGINGELFFGEGSRLTVL.

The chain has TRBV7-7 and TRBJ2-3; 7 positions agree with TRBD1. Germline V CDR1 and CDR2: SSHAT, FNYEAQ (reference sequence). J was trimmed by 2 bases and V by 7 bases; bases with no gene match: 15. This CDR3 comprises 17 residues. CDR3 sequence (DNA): TGTGCCAGCAACCCCTGGGACAGATCGATGAACACAGATACGCAGTATTTT. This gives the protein CASNPWDRSMNTDTQYF.

CDR3 nucleotide sequence: TGCGCCAGCAGCCCGTTTACAGGGGGCAGAGCTAACTATGGCTACACCTTC. Its translation is CASSPFTGGRANYGYTF. V is TRBV5-1 and J is TRBJ1-2, with 9 bases lining up with TRBD1. Germline CDR1 reads SGHRS; CDR2 reads YFSETQ. CDR3 size: 17 residues. J gave up 0 bases and V 4 bases, and 10 bases lay outside the gene matches.

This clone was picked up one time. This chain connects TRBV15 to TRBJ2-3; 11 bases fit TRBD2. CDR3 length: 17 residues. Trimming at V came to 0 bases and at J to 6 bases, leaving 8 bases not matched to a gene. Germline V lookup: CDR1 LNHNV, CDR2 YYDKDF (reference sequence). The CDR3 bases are TGTGCCACCAGCAGAGATGGTAGCGGGAGGGCCGGTGATACGCAGTATTTT. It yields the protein CATSRDGSGRAGDTQYF.

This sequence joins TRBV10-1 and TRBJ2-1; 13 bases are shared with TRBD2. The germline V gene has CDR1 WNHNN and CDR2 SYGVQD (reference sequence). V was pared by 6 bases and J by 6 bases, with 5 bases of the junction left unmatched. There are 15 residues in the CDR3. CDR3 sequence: CASSAGLAGFNEQFF. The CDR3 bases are TGCGCCAGCAGCGCGGGACTAGCGGGATTCAATGAGCAGTTCTTC.

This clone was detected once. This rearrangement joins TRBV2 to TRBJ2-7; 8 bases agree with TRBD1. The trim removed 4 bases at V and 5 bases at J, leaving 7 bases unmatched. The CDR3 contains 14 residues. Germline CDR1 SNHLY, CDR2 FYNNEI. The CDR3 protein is CASSVRTGRNEQYF. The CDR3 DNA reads TGTGCCAGCAGTGTAAGGACAGGGAGGAACGAGCAGTACTTC.

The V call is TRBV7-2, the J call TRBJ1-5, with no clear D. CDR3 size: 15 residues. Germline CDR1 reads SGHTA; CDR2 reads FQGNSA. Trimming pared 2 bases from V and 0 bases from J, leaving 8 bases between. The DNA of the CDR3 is TGTGCCAGCAGCTTACAGCCTCGTAGCAATCAGCCCCAGCATTTT. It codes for CASSLQPRSNQPQHF. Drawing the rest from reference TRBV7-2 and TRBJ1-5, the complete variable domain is GAGVSQSPSNKVTEKGKDVELRCDPISGHTALYWYRQSLGQGLEFLIYFQGNSAPDKSGLPSDRFSAERTGGSVSTLTIQRTQQEDSAVYLCASSLQPRSNQPQHFGDGTRLSIL.

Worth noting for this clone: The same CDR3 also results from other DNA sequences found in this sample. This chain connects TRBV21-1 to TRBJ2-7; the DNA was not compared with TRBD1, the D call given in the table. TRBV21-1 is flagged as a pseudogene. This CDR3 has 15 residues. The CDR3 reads CASSKGGQGTYEQYF. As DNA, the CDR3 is TGTGCCAGCAGCAAAGGGGGACAGGGGACCTACGAGCAGTACTTC.

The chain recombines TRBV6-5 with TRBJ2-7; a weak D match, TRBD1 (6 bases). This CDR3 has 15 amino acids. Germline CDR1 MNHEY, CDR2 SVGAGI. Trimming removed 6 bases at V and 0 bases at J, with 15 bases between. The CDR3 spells CASRYSGHSSYEQYF. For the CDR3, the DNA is TGTGCCAGCAGGTATTCGGGACACAGCTCCTACGAGCAGTACTTC.

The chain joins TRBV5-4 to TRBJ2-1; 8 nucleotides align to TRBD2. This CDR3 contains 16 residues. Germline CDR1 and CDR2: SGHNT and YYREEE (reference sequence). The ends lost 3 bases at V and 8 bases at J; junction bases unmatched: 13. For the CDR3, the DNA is TGTGCCAGCAGCTCGATGACTAGCGTAAAAGGCGATGAGCAGTTCTTC. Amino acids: CASSSMTSVKGDEQFF.